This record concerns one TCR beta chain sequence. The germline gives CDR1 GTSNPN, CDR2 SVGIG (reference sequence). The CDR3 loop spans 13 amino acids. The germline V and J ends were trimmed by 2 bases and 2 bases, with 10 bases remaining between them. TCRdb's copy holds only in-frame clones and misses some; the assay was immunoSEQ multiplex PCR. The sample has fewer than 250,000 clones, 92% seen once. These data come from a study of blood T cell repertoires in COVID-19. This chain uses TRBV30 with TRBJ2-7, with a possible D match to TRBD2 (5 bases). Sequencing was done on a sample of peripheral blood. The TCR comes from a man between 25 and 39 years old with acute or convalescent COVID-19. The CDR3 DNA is TGTGCCTGGAGTCCGGGGAGCCCCTACGAGCAGTACTTC. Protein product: CAWSPGSPYEQYF.